This is a list of T cell receptor beta chains from one sample in a study of siplizumab effects on memory and regulatory T cells. Assay: immunoSEQ multiplex PCR; the TCRdb copy retains only in-frame clones and omits some. The sample shows around 100,000 clones, approximately 91% of them seen only once. The specimen was CD4+ T cells sorted from blood. These receptors were collected from a human donor in good health. CDR3s leave out the opening cysteine and the closing phenylalanine or tryptophan.

j_gene	v_gene	CDR3aa
TRBJ2-2	TRBV6-1	ASSPRGANTGELF
TRBJ1-1	TRBV11-2	ASSLAGGILSEAF
TRBJ2-3	TRBV7-8	ASSPRLAGGWADTQY
TRBJ1-2	TRBV4-2	ASSQEDRVYGYT
TRBJ1-2	TRBV28	ASSLTGSNYGYT
TRBJ2-2	TRBV7-6	ASSAYRGTTGELF
TRBJ2-4	TRBV5-4	ASSSGENIQY
TRBJ1-1	TRBV16	ASSQSAQMNTEAF
TRBJ2-7	TRBV6-6	ASSSGYLYEQY
TRBJ2-7	TRBV7-2	ASSVGQGTYEQY
TRBJ2-7	TRBV7-9	ASSPPLYEQY
TRBJ1-2	TRBV7-2	ASSTYNSGGGGYT
TRBJ2-1	TRBV12-5	ASGSGLAGYNEQF
TRBJ1-1	TRBV7-2	ASSLLGYNTEAF
TRBJ1-2	TRBV4-2	ASSQGGNTAGYT
TRBJ2-5	TRBV5-1	ASSGVGGIETQY
TRBJ2-3	TRBV19	ASSRGGRTDTQY
TRBJ2-7	TRBV5-4	ASSPARGQGASYEQY
TRBJ1-6	TRBV19	ASSITDRNNSPLH
TRBJ2-6	TRBV6-4	ASGRGRSSGANVLT
TRBJ2-2	TRBV11-1	ASSPRRAAELF
TRBJ2-1	TRBV13	ASSDRTLGNEQF
TRBJ1-6	TRBV7-9	ASSSDSRNSPLH
TRBJ1-5	TRBV6-6	ASSYSKGQPQH